Sequencing of this TCR beta chain was carried out in a study of cytomegalovirus exposure and HLA in healthy donors. Researchers ran the PCR with 60 Vbeta and 13 Jbeta primers. The repertoire was sequenced with immunoSEQ multiplex PCR; TCRdb's copy has only in-frame clones and lacks some. The sample records some 130,000 clones, around 74% being singletons. This CDR3 is built from 17 residues. The sample taken for sequencing was PBMCs. The clonotype was recovered from a young man in good health and CMV-seronegative. The gene calls are TRBV21-1 and TRBJ2-1; no check of the table's D call, TRBD1, against the DNA was made. TRBV21-1 is designated a pseudogene. In DNA, the CDR3 is TGTGCCAGCAGCCTAAGGTGGAAACAGGGCGAGACGAATGAGCAGTTCTTC. Protein product: CASSLRWKQGETNEQFF.